The present TCR beta chain was sequenced within a study of blood T cell repertoires in COVID-19 (TCRdb year 2020). For the study in its entirety: Samples covering the acute and convalescent phases of COVID-19 were provided by collaborators in the United States, Italy and Spain. The material from the prospective study consisted of cDNA or gDNA derived from T cells, B-cell-depleted T cells, or PBMCs. Deeply sampled blood TCRbeta repertoires from subjects exposed to, actively infected with, or recovered from COVID-19 were included in the dataset. The repertoires were released in a freely available public database intended as a resource for research on the immune response to SARS-CoV-2. Samples came from the ongoing ImmuneRACE study (first 160 participants) plus 1,254 subjects from 6 global collaborators. The sample metadata nearly always contained a de-identified subject ID, COVID-19 status, age in years and sex. Where available, HLA class I and class II types were taken from metadata supplied by the sample provider and were not determined by assay-based typing.

Note on this clone: The antigen it recognizes is unknown. Base quality data are lacking; no much larger clone is found one base away.

The CDR3 starts with the cysteine, ends with the phenylalanine, and has 14 residues. Only the CDR3 region is kept as DNA, spanning 42 bases read in frame from base 1. CDR1 and CDR2 are drawn from the germline V gene: SNHLY, FYNNEI. The germline V and J ends show losses of 7 bases and 3 bases respectively, and no gene match explains 6 bases of the junction. TCRbeta CDR3 regions were amplified from genomic DNA using the immunoSEQ Assay, a bias-controlled multiplex PCR. As for the authors' bioinformatics: The number of nucleated cells in each sample was estimated from the amplification of reference gene primers within the assay. Sequence reads were collapsed and filtered to measure the absolute abundance of every unique TCRbeta CDR3 rearrangement. Productive Simpson clonality was computed per sample as the square root of Simpson's diversity index over productive rearrangements. Sourced from immuneACCESS, this table was stored by TCRdb with only in-frame sequences that have V and J called. A share of the clones is absent; for the studies checked, an unresolved V gene accounts for under half, and the remainder has no known explanation. V, J and clone size were drawn from that table, and D and trimming were deduced from the DNA. This sample is represented by roughly 100,000 clones; approximately 80% of them were singletons. The ten largest clones add up to around 7% of the sample.

Whole blood was collected in K2EDTA tubes by collaborating institutions according to the institutions' own protocols. For TCRbeta analysis, collaborators shipped samples as frozen whole blood, isolated PBMCs, or DNA extracted from either of those sample types. General conclusions and limits of the study: The amount of clinical and demographic metadata varied by source and participant and was provided uncurated.

In this chain, TRBV2 is recombined with TRBJ1-5; 7 bases in between match TRBD1. This clonotype was obtained from a man between 65 and 85 years old with acute or convalescent COVID-19. Sequencing input: peripheral blood. Here the CDR3 is given as CASTRGADNQPQHF. The bases are TGTGCCAGCACCAGGGGGGCGGACAATCAGCCCCAGCATTTT.